These T cell receptor beta chains were read from a single sample in a study of blood T cells in healthy people across ages. In TCRdb, the 5' RACE reads were re-called with MiXCR into one record per CDR3 protein. Among approximately 1,100,000 distinct CDR3 sequences, 40% to 55% were seen once, and the ten largest hold approximately 20%. Sequenced sample: blood. The receptors come from a woman aged 55-69 years in good health. CDR3s include the opening cysteine and the closing phenylalanine or tryptophan.

>TRBV5-6
CASSSGLYNTGELFF
>TRBV5-1
CASSLGTSGWTSSYNEQFF
>TRBV5-1
CASSPQGLGEAFF
>TRBV20-1
CSARFVGRIGYEQYF
>TRBV24-1
CATSKAGTDTQYF
>TRBV6-5
CASSYSTGGFGEQFF
>TRBV10-3
CAISDPDPGDTQYF
>TRBV29-1
CSVPGSGETQYF
>TRBV15
CATSETGFQETQYF
>TRBV6-2/TRBV6-3
CASSYSNLQRNTEAFF
>TRBV12-3/TRBV12-4
CASSLTHEQYF
>TRBV3-1
CASSQDPDREYIYGYTF
>TRBV7-9
CASSLDYGNEQFF
>TRBV6-2/TRBV6-3
CASSDSGAQPQHF
>TRBV20-1
CSASGQGFNEQYF
>TRBV7-2
CASSPGLGATGELFF
>TRBV7-6
CASSLDVGANVLTF
>TRBV7-2
CASRYMTGGTDTQYF
>TRBV5-6
CASSLTSGHTGELFF
>TRBV7-9
CASSGVRTGRNYGYTF
>TRBV10-3
CAISDLNRGGFF
>TRBV2
CASKGTSVSGELFF
>TRBV7-6
CASSPRYSRVGGTEAFF
>TRBV2
CASSVSDNEQFF
>TRBV10-3
CAHARNRAYETQYF
>TRBV15
CATSRGGGVSYEQYF
>TRBV27
CASRRPAGESYNEQFF
>TRBV20-1
CSARAGSGQPTYNEQFF
>TRBV5-1
CASSPGTSSYEQYF
>TRBV5-6
CASSLAGTLSGELFF
>TRBV10-3
CAISERLSGGSDEQFF
>TRBV11-2
CASSLIAGMGNNEQFF